This entry describes one TCR beta chain. The data originate from a study of blood T cell repertoires in COVID-19. Overall study: The study drew acute and convalescent COVID-19 samples from the United States, Italy and Spain.

TCRdb's copy holds only in-frame clones and misses some; the assay was immunoSEQ multiplex PCR. Of 150,000 to 200,000 clones listed, 75% to 95% are singletons. There are 14 residues in the CDR3. The germline V gene encodes CDR1 ENHRY and CDR2 SYGVKD. The junction had 6 bases not matched to a gene; V was cut back by 4 bases and J by 4 bases. The sample consisted of peripheral blood. This sequence was found in a man aged 50 or older with acute or convalescent COVID-19. V is TRBV10-3 and J is TRBJ1-1; TRBD1 agrees at 7 bases. The CDR3 DNA follows: TGTGCCATCAGTGGACAGGGTAGTGGCACTGAAGCTTTCTTT. It yields the protein CAISGQGSGTEAFF.